Detailed here is one TCR beta chain. Its antigen is undetermined. This sample was taken from a study of shared clonotypes between healthy human individuals. Study details: CD4 naive and CD4 memory each took three plates per donor, while CD8 naive took two and CD8 memory one. Study results and limitations: Shared across a few donors were approximately 5% of the naive CD4 clonotypes. Blood was the only sampled material, and tissue repertoires likely differ.

Clones were read by immunoSEQ multiplex PCR, and TCRdb kept only the in-frame ones, dropping some. The data hold about 2,200,000 clones, with about 93% observed a single time. The naive CD8 fraction comprised CD45RO-negative cells positively selected for CCR7 and excluded terminally differentiated effector memory CD45RA+ cells. V was clipped by 3 bases and J by 0 bases, with 8 bases between them. Germline CDR1 LNHNV, CDR2 YYDKDF (reference sequence). The CDR3 consists of 15 residues. The rearrangement uses TRBV15 and TRBJ2-2; D gene uncertain. This receptor was taken from a man aged 18-30 years in good health. Some clones in this sample may be carry-over from other donors' samples. The sample was naive CD8+ T cells from PBMCs. CDR3 region: CATSSSFPNTGELFF. The CDR3, as DNA: TGTGCCACCAGCAGTAGTTTCCCGAACACCGGGGAGCTGTTTTTT.